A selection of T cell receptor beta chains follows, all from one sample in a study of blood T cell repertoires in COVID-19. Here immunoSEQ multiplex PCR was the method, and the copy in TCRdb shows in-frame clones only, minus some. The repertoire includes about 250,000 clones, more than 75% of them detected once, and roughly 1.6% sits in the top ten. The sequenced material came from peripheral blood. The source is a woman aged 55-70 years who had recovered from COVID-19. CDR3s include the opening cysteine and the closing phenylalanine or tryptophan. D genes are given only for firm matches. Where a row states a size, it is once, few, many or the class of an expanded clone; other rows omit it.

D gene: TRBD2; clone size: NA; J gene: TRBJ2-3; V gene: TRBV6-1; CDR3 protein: CASSEARGGYTDTQYF; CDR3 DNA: TGTGCCAGCAGTGAAGCGCGGGGGGGATACACAGATACGCAGTATTTT
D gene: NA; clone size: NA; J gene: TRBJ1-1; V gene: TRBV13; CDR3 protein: CASSLDRLNTEAFF; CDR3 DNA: TGTGCCAGCAGCCTCGACAGACTGAACACTGAAGCTTTCTTT
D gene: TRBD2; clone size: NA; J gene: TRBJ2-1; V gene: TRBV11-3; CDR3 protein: CASSLDGTSGLDEQFF; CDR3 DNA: TGTGCCAGCAGCTTAGATGGGACTAGCGGGTTAGATGAGCAGTTCTTC
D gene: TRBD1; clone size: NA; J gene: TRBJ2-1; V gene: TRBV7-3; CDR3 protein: CASSFLGRDSVDNEQFF; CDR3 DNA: TGTGCCAGCAGCTTTCTGGGCCGGGACAGCGTCGACAATGAGCAGTTCTTC
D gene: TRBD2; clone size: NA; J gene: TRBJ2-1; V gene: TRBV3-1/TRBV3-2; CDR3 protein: CASSLSGGRNEQFF; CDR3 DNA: TGTGCCAGCAGCCTTAGCGGGGGGAGGAATGAGCAGTTCTTC
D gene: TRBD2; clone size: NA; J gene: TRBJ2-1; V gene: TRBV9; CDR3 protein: CASSVDIAGYNEQFF; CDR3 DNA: TGTGCCAGCAGCGTAGATATAGCGGGCTACAATGAGCAGTTCTTC
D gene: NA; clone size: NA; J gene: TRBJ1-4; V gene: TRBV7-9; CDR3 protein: CASSPSSRGEKLFF; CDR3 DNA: TGTGCCAGCAGTCCGAGTTCGCGGGGGGAAAAACTGTTTTTT
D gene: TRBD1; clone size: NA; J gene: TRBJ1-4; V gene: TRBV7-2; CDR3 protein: CASSSRTGANEKLFF; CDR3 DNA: TGTGCCAGCAGCTCTCGGACAGGGGCTAATGAAAAACTGTTTTTT
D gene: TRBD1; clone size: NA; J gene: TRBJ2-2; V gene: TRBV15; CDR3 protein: CATSTGQASTGELFF; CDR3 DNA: TGTGCCACCAGCACAGGACAGGCGTCCACCGGGGAGCTGTTTTTT
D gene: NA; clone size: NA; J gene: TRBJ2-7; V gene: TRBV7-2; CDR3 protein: CASSLFYGGSYEQYF; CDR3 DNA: TGTGCCAGCAGCTTATTCTACGGGGGCTCCTACGAGCAGTACTTC
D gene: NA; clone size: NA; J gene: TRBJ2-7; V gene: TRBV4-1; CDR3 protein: CASSQALEGKWSYEQYF; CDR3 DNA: TGCGCCAGCAGCCAAGCCCTAGAAGGAAAATGGAGCTACGAGCAGTACTTC
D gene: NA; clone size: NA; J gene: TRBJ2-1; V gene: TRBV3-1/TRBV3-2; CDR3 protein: CASSQVRSSYNEQFF; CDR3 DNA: TGTGCCAGCAGCCAAGTGCGGAGCTCCTACAATGAGCAGTTCTTC
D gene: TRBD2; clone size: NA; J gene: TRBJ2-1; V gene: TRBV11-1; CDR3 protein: CASSLGLAGGEQFF; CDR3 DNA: TGTGCCAGCAGCTTAGGCCTAGCGGGGGGTGAGCAGTTCTTC
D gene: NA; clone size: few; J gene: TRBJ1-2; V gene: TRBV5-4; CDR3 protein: CASSLESGYGYTF; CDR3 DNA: TGTGCCAGCAGCTTGGAGAGTGGCTATGGCTACACCTTC
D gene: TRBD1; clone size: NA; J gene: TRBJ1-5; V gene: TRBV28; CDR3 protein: CASSFGAGGQPQHF; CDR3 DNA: TGTGCCAGCAGTTTTGGGGCAGGGGGTCAGCCCCAGCATTTT
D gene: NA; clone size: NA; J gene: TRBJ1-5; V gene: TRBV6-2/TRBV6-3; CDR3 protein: CASSYNSQNQPQHF; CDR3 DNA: TGTGCCAGCAGTTACAATTCCCAGAATCAGCCCCAGCATTTT
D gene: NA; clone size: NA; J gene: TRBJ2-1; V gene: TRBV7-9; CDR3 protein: CASSSPGSYNEQFF; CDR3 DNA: TGTGCCAGCAGCTCCCCGGGGTCATACAATGAGCAGTTCTTC
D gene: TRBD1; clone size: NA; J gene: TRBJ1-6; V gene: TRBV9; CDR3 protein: CASSVEGARGYNSPLHF; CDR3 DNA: TGTGCCAGCAGCGTAGAGGGGGCCAGGGGTTATAATTCACCCCTCCACTTT
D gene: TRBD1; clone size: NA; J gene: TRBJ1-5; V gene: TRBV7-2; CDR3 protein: CASSLRAGGDWGNQPQHF; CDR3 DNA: TGTGCCAGCAGCTTACGGGCAGGGGGTGATTGGGGCAATCAGCCCCAGCATTTT
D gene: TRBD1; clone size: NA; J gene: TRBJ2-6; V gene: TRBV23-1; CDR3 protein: CASSPPGQGYSGANVLTF; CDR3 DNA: TGCGCCAGCAGTCCACCGGGACAGGGCTACTCTGGGGCCAACGTCCTGACTTTC
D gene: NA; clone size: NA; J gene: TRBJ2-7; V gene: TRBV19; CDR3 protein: CASSIRGSWEQYF; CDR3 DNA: TGTGCCAGTAGTATACGAGGGTCCTGGGAGCAGTACTTC
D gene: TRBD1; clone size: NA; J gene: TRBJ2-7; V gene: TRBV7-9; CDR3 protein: CASSFIATGQAYEQYF; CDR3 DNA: TGTGCCAGCAGCTTTATTGCCACGGGACAGGCCTACGAGCAGTACTTC
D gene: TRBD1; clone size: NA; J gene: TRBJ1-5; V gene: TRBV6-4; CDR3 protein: CASSEGTGKNQPQHF; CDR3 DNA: TGTGCCAGCAGTGAGGGGACAGGGAAGAATCAGCCCCAGCATTTT
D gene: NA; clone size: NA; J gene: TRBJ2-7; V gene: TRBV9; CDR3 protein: CASSATSGTLGYEQYF; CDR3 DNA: TGTGCCAGCAGCGCTACTTCAGGGACATTGGGATACGAGCAGTACTTC
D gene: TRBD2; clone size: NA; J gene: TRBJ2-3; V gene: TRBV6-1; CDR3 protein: CASSEGLAVTDTQYF; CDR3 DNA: TGTGCCAGCAGTGAGGGTCTAGCGGTCACAGATACGCAGTATTTT
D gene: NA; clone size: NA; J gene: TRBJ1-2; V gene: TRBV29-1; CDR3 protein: CSAEGMGQRNYGYTF; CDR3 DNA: TGCAGCGCTGAGGGGATGGGACAACGCAACTATGGCTACACCTTC
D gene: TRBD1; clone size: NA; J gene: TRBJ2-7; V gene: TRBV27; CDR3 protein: CASSLLGQGVYEQYF; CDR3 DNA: TGTGCCAGCAGTCTTCTTGGACAGGGGGTTTACGAGCAGTACTTC
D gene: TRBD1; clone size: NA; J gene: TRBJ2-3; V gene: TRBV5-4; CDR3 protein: CASSWDRTGRKLSTDTQYF; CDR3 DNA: TGTGCCAGCAGCTGGGACCGGACAGGGCGAAAACTTAGCACAGATACGCAGTATTTT
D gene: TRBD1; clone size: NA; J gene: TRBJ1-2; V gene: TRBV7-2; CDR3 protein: CASSLNRGRSSYGYTF; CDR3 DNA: TGTGCCAGCAGCTTAAACAGGGGGCGCTCCAGCTATGGCTACACCTTC
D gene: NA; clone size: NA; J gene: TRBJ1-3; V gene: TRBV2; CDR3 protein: CASSEETPQAGNTIYF; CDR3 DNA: TGTGCCAGCAGTGAAGAGACACCCCAGGCGGGAAACACCATATATTTT
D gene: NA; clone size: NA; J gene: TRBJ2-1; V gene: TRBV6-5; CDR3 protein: CASSDSSYNEQFF; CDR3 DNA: TGTGCCAGCAGCGACAGCTCCTACAATGAGCAGTTCTTC
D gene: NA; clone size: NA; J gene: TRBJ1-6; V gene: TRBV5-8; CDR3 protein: CASSLRWSPNYNSPLHF; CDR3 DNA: TGTGCCAGCAGCTTGAGATGGTCACCTAACTATAATTCACCCCTCCACTTT
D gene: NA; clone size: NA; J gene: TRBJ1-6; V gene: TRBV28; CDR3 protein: CASSFFRQGGSPLHF; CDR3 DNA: TGTGCCAGCAGTTTTTTCCGGCAGGGAGGCTCACCCCTCCACTTT
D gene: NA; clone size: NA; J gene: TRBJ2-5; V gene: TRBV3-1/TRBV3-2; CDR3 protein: CASSPDRGLIETQYF; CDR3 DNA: TGTGCCAGCAGCCCCGACCGTGGACTTATAGAGACCCAGTACTTC
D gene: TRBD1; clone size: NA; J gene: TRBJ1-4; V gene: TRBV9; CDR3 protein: CASSVGGTENEKLFF; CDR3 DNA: TGTGCCAGCAGCGTAGGAGGGACAGAAAATGAAAAACTGTTTTTT
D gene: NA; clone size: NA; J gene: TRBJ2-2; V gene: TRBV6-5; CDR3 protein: CASSYVKPRQTGELFF; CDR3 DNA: TGTGCCAGCAGTTACGTGAAGCCTAGACAGACCGGGGAGCTGTTTTTT
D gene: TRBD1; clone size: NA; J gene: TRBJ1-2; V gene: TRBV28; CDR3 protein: CASSSPGGAFYGYTF; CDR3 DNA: TGTGCCAGCAGCTCCCCAGGGGGCGCGTTCTATGGCTACACCTTC
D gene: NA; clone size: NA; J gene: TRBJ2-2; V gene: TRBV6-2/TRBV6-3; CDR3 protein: CASSTGYPNTGELFF; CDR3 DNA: TGTGCCAGCAGTACAGGGTATCCGAACACCGGGGAGCTGTTTTTT
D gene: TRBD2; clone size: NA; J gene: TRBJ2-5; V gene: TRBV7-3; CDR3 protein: CASSSLPSGGQETQYF; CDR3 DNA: TGTGCCAGCAGCTCCCTACCTAGCGGGGGACAAGAGACCCAGTACTTC
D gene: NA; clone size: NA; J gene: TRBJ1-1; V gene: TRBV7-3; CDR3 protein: CASSSPSRATEAFF; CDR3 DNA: TGTGCCAGCAGCTCTCCGTCCAGGGCCACTGAAGCTTTCTTT
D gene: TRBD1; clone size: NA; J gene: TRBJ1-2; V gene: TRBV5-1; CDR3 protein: CASSLGQGYYGYTF; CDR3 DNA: TGCGCCAGCAGCTTAGGACAGGGCTACTATGGCTACACCTTC
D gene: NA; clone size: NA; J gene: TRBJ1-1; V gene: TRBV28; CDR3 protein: CASSLSRATEAFF; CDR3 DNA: TGTGCCAGCAGTTTATCCAGGGCCACTGAAGCTTTCTTT
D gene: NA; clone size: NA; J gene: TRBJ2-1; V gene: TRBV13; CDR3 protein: CASSYRQFNEQFF; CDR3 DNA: TGTGCCAGCAGCTACAGACAGTTTAATGAGCAGTTCTTC
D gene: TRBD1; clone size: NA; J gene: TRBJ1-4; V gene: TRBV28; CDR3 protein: CASRRGQGATNEKLFF; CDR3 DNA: TGTGCCAGCAGACGCGGACAGGGTGCAACTAATGAAAAACTGTTTTTT
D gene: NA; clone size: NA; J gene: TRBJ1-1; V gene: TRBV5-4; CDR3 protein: CASSLGSRQPNTEAFF; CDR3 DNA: TGTGCCAGCAGCTTGGGGTCTAGACAGCCGAACACTGAAGCTTTCTTT
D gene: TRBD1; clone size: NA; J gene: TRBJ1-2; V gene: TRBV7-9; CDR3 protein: CASSLADRRDYGYTF; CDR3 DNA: TGTGCCAGCAGCTTAGCGGACAGGAGGGACTATGGCTACACCTTC
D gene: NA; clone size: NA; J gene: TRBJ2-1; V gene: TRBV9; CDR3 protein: CASSVSGSYNEQFF; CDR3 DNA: TGTGCCAGCAGCGTATCCGGGTCCTACAATGAGCAGTTCTTC
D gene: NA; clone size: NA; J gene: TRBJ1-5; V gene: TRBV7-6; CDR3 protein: CASSLGGSPSPQHF; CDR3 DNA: TGTGCCAGCAGCTTAGGAGGGAGTCCGTCGCCCCAGCATTTT
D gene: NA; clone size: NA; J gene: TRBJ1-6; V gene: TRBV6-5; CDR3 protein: CASSYREDNSPLHF; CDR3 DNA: TGTGCCAGCAGTTACCGGGAGGATAATTCACCCCTCCACTTT